Shown below are 4 T cell receptor beta chains from a single sample sequenced in a study of cytomegalovirus exposure and HLA in healthy donors (dated by TCRdb to the late 2010s). Receptors were amplified or captured by the immunoSEQ multiplex PCR assay. For the multiplex PCR, a mixture combining 60 forward primers for TCR Vbeta segments and 13 reverse primers for TCR Jbeta segments was used. TCRdb took over this immuneACCESS table, retaining in-frame rearrangements with V and J assigned. Such tables are incomplete; in checked studies, under half of the missing clones stem from an unresolved V gene, and the remainder is unexplained. The record for this sample contains 200,000 to 250,000 clones. Clones ranked in the top ten supply about 0.9% of the sample. The sequenced sample was PBMCs. The receptors originated from a woman aged 30 to 39 in good health and CMV-seropositive.

This rearrangement joins TRBV11-2 to TRBJ1-1; D possibly corresponds to TRBD1 (5 bases). The CDR3 contains 13 residues. Per germline, CDR1 SGHAT and CDR2 FQNNGV. V was pared by 5 bases and J by 5 bases, with 12 bases between. CDR3 in amino acids: CASSTRGRTEAFF. The CDR3 nucleotides read TGTGCCAGCAGCACAAGGGGTAGGACTGAAGCTTTCTTT.

The V call is TRBV6-6, the J call TRBJ2-7; D is perhaps TRBD1 (6 bases). V was cut by 6 bases and J by 3 bases, with 9 bases left in between. The CDR3 totals 12 residues. Germline CDR1 MNHNY, CDR2 SVGAGI (reference sequence). DNA for the CDR3: TGTGCCAGCAGCTCGACAGGCTACGAGCAGTACTTC. Translation: CASSSTGYEQYF.

The chain joins TRBV5-6 to TRBJ1-1, with 9 bases matching TRBD1. The CDR3 totals 15 residues. Germline V gene lookup returns CDR1 SGHDT and CDR2 YYEEEE. J lost 1 base, V lost 2 bases, and 3 bases had no gene match. The CDR3 DNA sequence: TGTGCCAGCAGCTTACAGGGGGCCCCGAACACTGAAGCTTTCTTT. Translating it yields CASSLQGAPNTEAFF.

The rearrangement uses TRBV2 and TRBJ2-1; TRBD2 agrees at 7 bases. The CDR3 runs 15 residues. V lost 2 bases to trimming and J lost 4 bases; unmatched junction nucleotides: 5. The germline V gene has CDR1 SNHLY and CDR2 FYNNEI. The CDR3, as DNA: TGTGCCAGCAGTGAAATTGCGGGACTATACAATGAGCAGTTCTTC. The encoded protein is CASSEIAGLYNEQFF.